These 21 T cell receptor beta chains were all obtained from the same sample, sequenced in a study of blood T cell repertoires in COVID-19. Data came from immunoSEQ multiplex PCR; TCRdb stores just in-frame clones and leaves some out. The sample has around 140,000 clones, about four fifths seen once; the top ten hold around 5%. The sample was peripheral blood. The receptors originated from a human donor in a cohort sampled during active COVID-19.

This CDR3 reads CASSTTGNTEAFF. The CDR3 DNA reads as TGTGCCAGTAGCACTACAGGGAACACTGAAGCTTTCTTT. This chain joins TRBV19 and TRBJ1-1, with a tentative D call TRBD1 (5 bases). V shed 6 bases and J shed 1 base, with 9 bases lying between them. The germline gives CDR1 LNHDA, CDR2 SQIVND (reference sequence). CDR3 length: 13 amino acids.

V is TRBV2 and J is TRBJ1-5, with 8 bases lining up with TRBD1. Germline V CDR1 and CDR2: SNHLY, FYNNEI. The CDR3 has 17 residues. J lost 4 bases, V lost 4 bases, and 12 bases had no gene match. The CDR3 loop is CASSGGRVDRGNQPQHF. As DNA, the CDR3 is TGTGCCAGCAGTGGGGGACGGGTTGACAGGGGAAATCAGCCCCAGCATTTT.

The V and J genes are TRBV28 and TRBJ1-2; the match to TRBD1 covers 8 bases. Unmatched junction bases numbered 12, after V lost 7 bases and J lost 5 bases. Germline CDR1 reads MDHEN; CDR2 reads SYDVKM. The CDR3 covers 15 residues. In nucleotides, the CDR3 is TGTGCCAGCACTAGGTCGGGTACAGGGGGTTATGGCTACACCTTC. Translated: CASTRSGTGGYGYTF.

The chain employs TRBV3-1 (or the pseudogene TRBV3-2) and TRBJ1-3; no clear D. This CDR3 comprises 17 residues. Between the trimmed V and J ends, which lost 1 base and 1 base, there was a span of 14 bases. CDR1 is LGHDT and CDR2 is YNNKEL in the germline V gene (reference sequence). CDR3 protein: CASSQVGYRRSGNTIYF. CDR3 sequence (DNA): TGTGCCAGCAGCCAAGTCGGGTATCGAAGGTCTGGAAACACCATATATTTT.

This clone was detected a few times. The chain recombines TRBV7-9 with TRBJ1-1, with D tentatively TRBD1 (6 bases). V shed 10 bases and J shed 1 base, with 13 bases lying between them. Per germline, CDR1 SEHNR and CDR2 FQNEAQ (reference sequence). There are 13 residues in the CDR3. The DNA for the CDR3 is TGTGCCAACCAACCGACAGGGAACACTGAAGCTTTCTTT. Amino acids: CANQPTGNTEAFF.

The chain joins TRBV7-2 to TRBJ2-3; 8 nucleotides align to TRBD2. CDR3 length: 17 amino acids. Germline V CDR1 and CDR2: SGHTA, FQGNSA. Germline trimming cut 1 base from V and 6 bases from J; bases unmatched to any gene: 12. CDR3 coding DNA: TGTGCCAGCAGCTTAGGTCCCGGGACTAGGCTGGCCGATACGCAGTATTTT. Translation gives CASSLGPGTRLADTQYF.

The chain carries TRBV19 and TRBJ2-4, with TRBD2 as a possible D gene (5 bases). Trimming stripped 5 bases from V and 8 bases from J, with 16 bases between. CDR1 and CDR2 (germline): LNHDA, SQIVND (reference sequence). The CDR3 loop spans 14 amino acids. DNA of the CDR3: TGTGCCAGTAGTTTCGCTAGCAGATCGGACATTCAGTACTTC. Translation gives CASSFASRSDIQYF.

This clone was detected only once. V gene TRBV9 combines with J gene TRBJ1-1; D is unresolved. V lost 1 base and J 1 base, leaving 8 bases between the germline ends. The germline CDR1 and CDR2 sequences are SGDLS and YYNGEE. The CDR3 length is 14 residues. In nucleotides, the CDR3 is TGTGCCAGCAGCGTACAATACGGGAACACTGAAGCTTTCTTT. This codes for CASSVQYGNTEAFF.

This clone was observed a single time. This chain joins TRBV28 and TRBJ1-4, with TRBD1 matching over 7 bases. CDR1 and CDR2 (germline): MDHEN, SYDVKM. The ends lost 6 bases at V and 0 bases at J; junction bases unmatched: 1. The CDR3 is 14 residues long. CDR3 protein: CASRDRTTNEKLFF. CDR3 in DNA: TGTGCCAGCAGGGACAGGACAACTAATGAAAAACTGTTTTTT.

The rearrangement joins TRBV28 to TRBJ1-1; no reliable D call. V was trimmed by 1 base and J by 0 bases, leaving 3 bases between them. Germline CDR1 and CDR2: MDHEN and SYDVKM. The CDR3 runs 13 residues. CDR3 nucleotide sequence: TGTGCCAGCAGTTTATCGGTGAACACTGAAGCTTTCTTT. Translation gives CASSLSVNTEAFF.

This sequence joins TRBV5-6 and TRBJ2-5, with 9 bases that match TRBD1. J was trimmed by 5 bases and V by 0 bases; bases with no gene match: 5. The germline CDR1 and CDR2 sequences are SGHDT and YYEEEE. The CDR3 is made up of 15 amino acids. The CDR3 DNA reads TGTGCCAGCAGCTTGGCGGGACAGGGTATCGAGACCCAGTACTTC. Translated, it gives CASSLAGQGIETQYF.

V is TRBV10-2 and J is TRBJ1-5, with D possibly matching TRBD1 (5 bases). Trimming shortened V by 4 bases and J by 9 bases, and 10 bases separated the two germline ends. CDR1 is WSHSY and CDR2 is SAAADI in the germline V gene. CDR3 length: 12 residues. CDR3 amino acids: CASSGTSAPQHF. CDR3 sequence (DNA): TGCGCCAGCAGTGGGACAAGCGCGCCCCAGCATTTT.

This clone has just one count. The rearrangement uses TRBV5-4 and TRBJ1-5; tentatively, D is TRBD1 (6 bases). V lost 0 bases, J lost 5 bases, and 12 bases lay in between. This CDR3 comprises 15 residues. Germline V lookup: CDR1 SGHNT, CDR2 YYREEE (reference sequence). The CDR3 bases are TGTGCCAGCAGCTTGGAGTCAGGGGTGGATCAGCCCCAGCATTTT. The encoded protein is CASSLESGVDQPQHF.

The CDR3 DNA follows: TGCAGCGTCGCTCGGGGAGATGGCTACACCTTC. Amino acid sequence: CSVARGDGYTF. The chain carries TRBV29-1 and TRBJ1-2, with D uncertain. The V gene lost 6 bases and the J gene lost 6 bases, with 11 bases spanning the gap. There are 11 residues in the CDR3. CDR1 is SQVTM, CDR2 ANQGSEA, per germline.

The CDR3 protein is CASRKEDRHGYTF. The CDR3 DNA reads as TGTGCCAGCAGAAAGGAGGACAGGCATGGCTACACCTTC. V usage is TRBV6-6 and J usage is TRBJ1-2; 7 nucleotides line up with TRBD1. Germline V CDR1 and CDR2: MNHNY, SVGAGI (reference sequence). CDR3 length equals 13 residues. Unmatched junction bases numbered 7, after V lost 6 bases and J lost 6 bases.

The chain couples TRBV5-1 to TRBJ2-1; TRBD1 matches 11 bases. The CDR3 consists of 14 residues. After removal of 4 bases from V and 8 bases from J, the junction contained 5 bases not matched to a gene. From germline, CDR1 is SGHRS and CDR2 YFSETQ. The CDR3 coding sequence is TGCGCCAGCAGCCCAGGACAGGGGGCTTATGAGCAGTTCTTC. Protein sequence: CASSPGQGAYEQFF.

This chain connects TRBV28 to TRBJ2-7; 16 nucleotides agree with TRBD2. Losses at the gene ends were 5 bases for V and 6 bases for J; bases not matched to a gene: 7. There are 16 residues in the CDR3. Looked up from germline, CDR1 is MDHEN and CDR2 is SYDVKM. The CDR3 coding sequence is TGTGCCAGCAGTCCCGGGGGACTAGCGGGGGGGCCCGAGCAGTACTTC. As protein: CASSPGGLAGGPEQYF.

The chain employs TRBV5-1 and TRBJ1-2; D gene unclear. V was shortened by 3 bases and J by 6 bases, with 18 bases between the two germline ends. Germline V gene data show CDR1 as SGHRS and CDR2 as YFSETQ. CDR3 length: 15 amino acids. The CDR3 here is CASSSLGGGSDGYTF. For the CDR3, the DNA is TGCGCCAGCAGCTCGCTTGGTGGCGGCTCCGATGGCTACACCTTC.

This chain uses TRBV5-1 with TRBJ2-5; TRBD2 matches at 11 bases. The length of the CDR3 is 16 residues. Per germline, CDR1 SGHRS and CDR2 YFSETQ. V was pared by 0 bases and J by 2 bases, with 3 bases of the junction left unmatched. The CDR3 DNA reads TGCGCCAGCAGCTTGGGACTAGCGGGACCGCAAGAGACCCAGTACTTC. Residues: CASSLGLAGPQETQYF.

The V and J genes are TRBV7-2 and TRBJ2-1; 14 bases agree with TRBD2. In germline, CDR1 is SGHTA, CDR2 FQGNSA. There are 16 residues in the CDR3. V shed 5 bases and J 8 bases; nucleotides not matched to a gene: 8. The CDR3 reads CASSARTSGGMDEQFF. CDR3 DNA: TGTGCCAGCAGCGCCCGGACTAGCGGGGGGATGGATGAGCAGTTCTTC.

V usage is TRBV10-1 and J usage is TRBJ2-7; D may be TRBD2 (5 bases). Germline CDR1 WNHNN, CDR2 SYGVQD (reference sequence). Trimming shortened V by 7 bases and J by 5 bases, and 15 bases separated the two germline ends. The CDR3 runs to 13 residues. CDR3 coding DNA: TGCGCCAGCATTGGGAACGCGGAGGACGAGCAGTACGTC. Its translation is CASIGNAEDEQYV.